The present entry profiles one TCR beta chain with its context. Its specificity is unknown. The CDR3 runs 13 residues. Per germline, CDR1 LGHNA and CDR2 YSLEER. Trimming took 0 bases from V and 7 from J, leaving 7 bases between them. It was with 60 Vbeta and 13 Jbeta primers that the PCR ran. The assay was immunoSEQ multiplex PCR, and TCRdb's table has in-frame clones only and misses some. The sample yields fewer than 150,000 clones, roughly four fifths seen once. This specimen belongs to a study of cytomegalovirus exposure and HLA in healthy donors. Study outcomes and limitations: About 90% or about 30% of the time was how often most TCR beta V segments were productive, according to an earlier analysis. TCR sequences were mostly rare, though some public TCRs occurred in many donors. In presence/absence analyses, roughly uniform sequencing depth across donors was assumed.

The sequencing input was PBMCs. V gene TRBV4-3 combines with J gene TRBJ1-3, with D uncertain. The TCR originated in a man aged 50 to 60 in good health and CMV-seropositive. CDR3 sequence: CASSQDSGNTIYF. For the CDR3, the DNA is TGCGCCAGCAGCCAAGATTCCGGGAACACCATATATTTT.